The TCR beta chain under discussion was sequenced for a study of Graves' ophthalmopathy and Graves' hyperthyroidism. Overall study results and limits: Ophthalmopathy cases were distinguished from stable hyperthyroidism by a 13-signature model, reaching around 90% sensitivity and 70% to 84% specificity.

RNA served as the template for amplifying TCR beta CDR3 regions. Following a first-round RT-PCR that used HTBI primers, a second-round multiplex PCR was carried out. In TCRdb, the multiplex PCR reads were re-called with MiXCR into one record per CDR3 protein. The sample has some 750,000 distinct CDR3 sequences, approximately 40% seen once; the top ten hold approximately 43%. Details on this clonotype: Its target is unknown.

Germline V gene sequence: CDR1 SEHNR, CDR2 FQNEAQ (reference sequence). CDR3 length equals 16 residues. The junction had 7 bases not matched to a gene; V was cut back by 4 bases and J by 4 bases. Ophthalmopathy-affected donors exhibited moderate-to-severe activity, CAS ≥3, NOSPECS ≥4, and duration under 3 months. Other autoimmune diseases, uncontrolled infections, pregnancy or lactation excluded patients from enrollment. The diagnostic workup employed clinical symptoms, serum thyroxine, TRAb, thyroid ultrasound and orbital computed tomography. The source material was peripheral blood. This rearrangement joins TRBV7-9 to TRBJ2-1, with 10 bases identical to TRBD2. The receptor was derived from an adult man with Graves' ophthalmopathy. In nucleotides, the CDR3 is TGTGCCAGCAGCTCACGGACTAGCGGCCTTTACAATGAGCAGTTCTTC. Its protein product is CASSSRTSGLYNEQFF.